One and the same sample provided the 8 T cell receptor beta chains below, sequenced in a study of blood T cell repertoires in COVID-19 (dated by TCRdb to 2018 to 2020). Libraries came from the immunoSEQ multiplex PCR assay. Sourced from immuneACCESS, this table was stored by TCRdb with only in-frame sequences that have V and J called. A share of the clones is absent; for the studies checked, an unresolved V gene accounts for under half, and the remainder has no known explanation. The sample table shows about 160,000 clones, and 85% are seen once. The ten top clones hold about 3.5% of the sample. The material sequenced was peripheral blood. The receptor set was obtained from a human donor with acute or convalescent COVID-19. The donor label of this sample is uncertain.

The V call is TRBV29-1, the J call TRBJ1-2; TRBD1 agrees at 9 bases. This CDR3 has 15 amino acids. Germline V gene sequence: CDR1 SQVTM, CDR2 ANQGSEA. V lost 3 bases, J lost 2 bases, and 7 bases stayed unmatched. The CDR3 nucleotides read TGCAGCGTTGATCTCCGGGACAGGGAGAACTATGGCTACACCTTC. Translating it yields CSVDLRDRENYGYTF.

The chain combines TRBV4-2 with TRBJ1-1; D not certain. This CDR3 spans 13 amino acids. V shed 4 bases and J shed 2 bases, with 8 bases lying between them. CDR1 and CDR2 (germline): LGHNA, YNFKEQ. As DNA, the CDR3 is TGTGCCAGCAGCCCTCAGGTAAACACTGAAGCTTTCTTT. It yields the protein CASSPQVNTEAFF.

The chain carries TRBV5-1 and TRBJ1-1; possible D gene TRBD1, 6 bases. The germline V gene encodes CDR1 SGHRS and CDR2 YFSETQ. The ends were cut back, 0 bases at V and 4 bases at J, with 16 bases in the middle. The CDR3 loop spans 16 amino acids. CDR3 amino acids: CASSLDRGARSTEAFF. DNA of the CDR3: TGCGCCAGCAGCTTGGATCGGGGGGCGAGGAGCACTGAAGCTTTCTTT.

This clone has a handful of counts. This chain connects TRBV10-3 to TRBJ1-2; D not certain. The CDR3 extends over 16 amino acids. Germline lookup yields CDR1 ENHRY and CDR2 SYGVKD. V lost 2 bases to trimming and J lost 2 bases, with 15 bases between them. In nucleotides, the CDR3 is TGTGCCATCAGTGAGAGATCACGGAGAGTCAACTATGGCTACACCTTC. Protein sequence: CAISERSRRVNYGYTF.

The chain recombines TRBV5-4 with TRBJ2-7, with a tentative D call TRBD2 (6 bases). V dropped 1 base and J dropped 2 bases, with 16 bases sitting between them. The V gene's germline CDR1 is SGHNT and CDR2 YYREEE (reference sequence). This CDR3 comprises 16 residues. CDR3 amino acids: CASSLRVLGTAYEQYF. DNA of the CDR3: TGTGCCAGCAGCTTGAGGGTCTTAGGGACTGCCTACGAGCAGTACTTC.

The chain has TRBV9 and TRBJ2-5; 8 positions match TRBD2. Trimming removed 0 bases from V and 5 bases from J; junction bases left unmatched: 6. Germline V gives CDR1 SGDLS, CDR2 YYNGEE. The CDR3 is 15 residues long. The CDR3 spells CASSVETGGGETQYF. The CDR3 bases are TGTGCCAGCAGCGTAGAGACGGGAGGGGGGGAGACCCAGTACTTC.

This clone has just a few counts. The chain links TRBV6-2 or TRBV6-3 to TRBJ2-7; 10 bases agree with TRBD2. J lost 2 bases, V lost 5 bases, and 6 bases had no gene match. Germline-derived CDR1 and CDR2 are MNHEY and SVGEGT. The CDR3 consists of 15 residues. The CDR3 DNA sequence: TGTGCCAGCAGTATACTAGCGGGGACAACCTACGAGCAGTACTTC. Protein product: CASSILAGTTYEQYF.

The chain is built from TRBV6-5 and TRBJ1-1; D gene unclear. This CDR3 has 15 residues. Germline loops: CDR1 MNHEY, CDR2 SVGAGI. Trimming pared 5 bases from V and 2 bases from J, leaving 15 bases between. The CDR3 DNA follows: TGTGCCAGCAGTCCCGGGGTACCATCCAACACTGAAGCTTTCTTT. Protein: CASSPGVPSNTEAFF.